This T cell receptor beta chain was observed in a study of human T cells and chemical hapten exposure. As for the study in general: Small differences in pooled library volume mainly drove the variation in TCR yields per sample.

One entry per CDR3 protein results from TCRdb running MiXCR on the RACE reads. The sample lists some 300,000 distinct CDR3 sequences, around 5.5% occurring once. The sample's time point: pre-sensitization, week 0. Treatment given: therapeutic diphenylcyclopropenone sensitization with weekly scalp DPC. The germline V and J ends were trimmed by 5 bases and 5 bases, with 12 bases remaining between them. Germline CDR1 is SGHTA and CDR2 is FQGNSA. The CDR3 is 13 residues long. The sample consisted of whole blood, taken in connection with sensitization to the hapten diphenylcyclopropenone (DPC). The TCR sequence derives from a woman aged 18-30 years with alopecia areata. Some clones in this sample may be carry-over from other donors' samples. The chain combines TRBV7-2 with TRBJ2-5; D is perhaps TRBD2 (5 bases). CDR3 DNA: TGTGCCAGCAGCACCCAGGAGGCTGAGACCCAGTACTTC. Encoded protein: CASSTQEAETQYF.